This TCR beta chain was identified in a study of T cells after yellow fever vaccination. Study-level background: The authors prepared low-cell-number fractions using SMART-Seq v4 Ultra Low Input. Notes on the study in general: In post-booster samples, most primary-vaccination clones reappeared (roughly 96% CD4, roughly 90% CD8).

Trimming removed 3 bases at V and 3 bases at J, with 17 bases between. The germline CDR1 and CDR2 sequences are SGHAT and FQNNGV. The CDR3 extends over 16 amino acids. By 5'RACE template switching, TCR cDNA was produced, with a universal primer site and UMIs added in the process. TCRdb re-derived calls from the 5' RACE reads in MiXCR, one entry per CDR3 protein. This sample has 300,000 to 400,000 distinct CDR3 sequences, with around 10% found just once. A word on this clonotype: The antigen remains undetermined.

The receptor was isolated from a man aged 18 to 30 who received the YFV17D yellow fever vaccine. V and J are TRBV11-2 and TRBJ2-5; tentative D call: TRBD2 (7 bases). The specimen was CD4+ T cells sorted from PBMCs, collected 45 days after the yellow fever booster vaccination. The CDR3 region is CASSFLTGGPEETQYF. The CDR3 DNA reads TGTGCCAGCAGCTTTCTCACCGGGGGGCCGGAAGAGACCCAGTACTTC.